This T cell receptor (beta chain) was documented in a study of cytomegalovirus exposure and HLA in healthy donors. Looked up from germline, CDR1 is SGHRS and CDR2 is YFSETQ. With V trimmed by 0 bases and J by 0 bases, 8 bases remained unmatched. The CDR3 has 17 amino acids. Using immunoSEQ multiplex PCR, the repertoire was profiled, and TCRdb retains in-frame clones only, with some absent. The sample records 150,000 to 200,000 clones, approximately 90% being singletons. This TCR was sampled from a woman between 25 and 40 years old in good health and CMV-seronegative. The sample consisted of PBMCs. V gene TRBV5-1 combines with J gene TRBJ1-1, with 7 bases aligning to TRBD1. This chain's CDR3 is CASSLAGTANMNTEAFF. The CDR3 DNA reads TGCGCCAGCAGCTTGGCCGGGACAGCCAACATGAACACTGAAGCTTTCTTT.